Presented here are 9 T cell receptor beta chains from one specimen sequenced in a study of T-cell reconstitution after alpha-beta-depleted transplantation in children. The TCRbeta library was prepared with unique molecular identifiers. TCRdb analysed the PCR reads with MiXCR anew, one entry per CDR3 protein. This sample has around 580,000 distinct CDR3 sequences, with 20% to 30% found just once. The sample consisted of PBMCs, taken before TCRalphabeta/CD19-depleted stem cell transplant. These receptors were taken from a boy younger than two with Wiskott-Aldrich syndrome, due to receive a stem cell transplant.

This clonotype was seen only a few times. The V call is TRBV6-5, the J call TRBJ2-7, with 8 bases matching TRBD1. The trim removed 4 bases at V and 7 bases at J, leaving 12 bases unmatched. CDR3 length: 15 amino acids. Per the germline V gene, CDR1 is MNHEY and CDR2 is SVGAGI. The CDR3 bases are TGTGCCAGCAGTTTTCTTCTTGACAGGGGCCGGGAGCAGTACTTC. Protein product: CASSFLLDRGREQYF.

This rearrangement joins TRBV24-1 to TRBJ2-2; D not resolved. V was shortened by 4 bases and J by 6 bases, with 8 bases between the two germline ends. From germline, CDR1 is KGHDR and CDR2 SFDVKD. This CDR3 has 13 residues. CDR3 coding DNA: TGTGCCACCAGTGACCTCGGCCCCGGGGAGCTGTTTTTT. Translated, it gives CATSDLGPGELFF.

The chain recombines TRBV28 with TRBJ2-7; 7 nucleotides agree with TRBD1. The CDR3 contains 12 residues. From germline, CDR1 is MDHEN and CDR2 SYDVKM. The ends lost 9 bases at V and 2 bases at J; junction bases unmatched: 4. The chain's CDR3 is CASRDSTYEQYF. The CDR3 DNA follows: TGTGCCAGTAGGGACAGTACCTACGAGCAGTACTTC.

The chain uses TRBV2 and TRBJ2-7; no reliable D call. Germline loops: CDR1 SNHLY, CDR2 FYNNEI. V lost 6 bases, J lost 3 bases, and 12 bases lay in between. The CDR3 is 13 amino acids. The CDR3 here is CASRLDKFYEQYF. CDR3 sequence (DNA): TGTGCCAGCAGGCTCGACAAATTCTACGAGCAGTACTTC.

This chain links TRBV20-1 with TRBJ2-5; 8 bases line up with TRBD2. This CDR3 has 15 residues. V shed 5 bases, J shed 2 bases, and the junction held 10 bases outside the gene matches. From germline, CDR1 is DFQATT and CDR2 SNEGSKA (reference sequence). CDR3: CSAPLQLAVQETQYF. The CDR3 DNA follows: TGCAGTGCTCCCCTCCAACTAGCGGTACAAGAGACCCAGTACTTC.

This clonotype was seen a few times. V is TRBV29-1 and J is TRBJ2-1; 8 nucleotides match TRBD1. Losses at the gene ends were 6 bases for V and 14 bases for J; bases not matched to a gene: 12. CDR3 size: 12 residues. Germline V gene sequence: CDR1 SQVTM, CDR2 ANQGSEA. The DNA for the CDR3 is TGCAGCGTGGGGGCGGCAGGGGGCCCCAAGTTCTTC. Translated: CSVGAAGGPKFF.

V is TRBV5-1 and J is TRBJ2-5; TRBD2 agrees at 12 bases. The CDR3 spans 15 residues. Germline CDR1 SGHRS, CDR2 YFSETQ. Trimming removed 5 bases from V and 2 bases from J; junction bases left unmatched: 4. The CDR3 DNA reads TGCGCCAGCAGTCTAGCGGGAGGGGGTCAAGAGACCCAGTACTTC. Translated: CASSLAGGGQETQYF.

This clonotype appeared a few times. The chain uses TRBV5-1 and TRBJ2-1, with 11 nucleotides matching TRBD2. With 8 bases clipped from V and 4 bases from J, the junction kept 8 bases outside the gene matches. The CDR3 is 15 residues long. The V gene's germline CDR1 is SGHRS and CDR2 YFSETQ. CDR3 loop: CASKTGTSGYNEQFF. The CDR3 DNA reads TGCGCCAGTAAAACCGGGACTAGCGGATACAATGAGCAGTTCTTC.

The chain is built from TRBV12-3 or TRBV12-4 and TRBJ2-3; the D gene is possibly TRBD2 (6 bases). This CDR3 has 17 amino acids. V gave up 2 bases and J gave up 0 bases, with 15 bases separating them. The CDR3 region is CASSLRVAETSTDTQYF. CDR3 nucleotides: TGTGCCAGCAGTTTAAGAGTAGCGGAAACTAGCACAGATACGCAGTATTTT.